What follows are 10 T cell receptor beta chains derived from one specimen sequenced in a study of T cell repertoires in cytomegalovirus infection. TCRdb reprocessed the reads via MiXCR and lists one record per CDR3 protein. In the table there are a few hundred thousand distinct CDR3 sequences, over 15% of which are singletons. Sequencing was done on a sample of CD8+ T cells from PBMCs. All receptors come from a human donor in good health (CMV status not recorded). Some clones in this sample may be carry-over from other donors' samples.

This chain uses TRBV7-9 with TRBJ2-5; D possibly corresponds to TRBD2 (5 bases). This CDR3 contains 10 residues. From germline, CDR1 is SEHNR and CDR2 FQNEAQ (reference sequence). As DNA, the CDR3 is TGTGCTGGAGGCGGGGAGACCCAGTACTTC. The encoded protein is CAGGGETQYF.

Many counts were recorded for this clonotype. This chain joins TRBV6-1 and TRBJ1-5; weak D call: TRBD1 (5 bases). Germline values: CDR1 MNHNS, CDR2 SASEGT. Trimming took 3 bases from V and 9 from J, leaving 12 bases between them. This CDR3 is built from 13 residues. Here the CDR3 DNA reads TGTGCCAGCAGTGAGACAGAGGTTACGCCCCAGCATTTT. Its translation is CASSETEVTPQHF.

V gene TRBV11-1 combines with J gene TRBJ2-7, with 7 bases identical to TRBD1. The ends lost 4 bases at V and 4 bases at J; junction bases unmatched: 4. CDR3 length: 13 residues. In germline, CDR1 is SGHAT, CDR2 FQDESV (reference sequence). CDR3 bases: TGTGCCAGCAGCTGGATACAGGGGTACGAGCAGTACTTC. It is translated as CASSWIQGYEQYF.

This clonotype was observed a few times. The V gene is TRBV9, the J gene TRBJ2-4, with TRBD1 matching 10 bases. The CDR3 is made up of 15 amino acids. V lost 0 bases to trimming and J lost 6 bases; unmatched junction nucleotides: 3. In germline, CDR1 is SGDLS, CDR2 YYNGEE. CDR3 coding DNA: TGTGCCAGCAGCGTAGGGGGACAGGGGTTAAACATTCAGTACTTC. This codes for CASSVGGQGLNIQYF.

The table lists this clonotype with many counts. This rearrangement joins TRBV4-1 to TRBJ1-2; TRBD1 is a possible D gene (5 bases). CDR1 is MGHRA, CDR2 YSYEKL, per germline. The CDR3 loop spans 15 amino acids. Trimming left V 4 bases short and J 3 bases short, with 15 bases between. The CDR3 reads CASSPGAGRDYGYTF. In nucleotides, the CDR3 is TGCGCCAGCAGCCCCGGGGCGGGCCGGGACTATGGCTACACCTTC.

This clonotype has only a few counts. This rearrangement joins TRBV6-2 or TRBV6-3 to TRBJ2-7; 8 positions match TRBD1. The germline CDR1 and CDR2 sequences are MNHEY and SVGEGT. Unmatched junction bases numbered 4, after V lost 6 bases and J lost 6 bases. The CDR3 is made up of 12 amino acids. The CDR3 DNA reads TGTGCCAGCAGCAGGGGGCTCCGCGAGCAGTACTTC. It codes for CASSRGLREQYF.

This clonotype was observed at least ten times. This chain joins TRBV7-9 and TRBJ2-2, with D possibly TRBD1 on 5 matching bases. Trimming left V 2 bases short and J 2 bases short, with 15 bases between. The CDR3 loop spans 17 amino acids. Germline V gives CDR1 SEHNR, CDR2 FQNEAQ (reference sequence). This CDR3 is CASSLPSDRPNTGELFF. The CDR3 DNA follows: TGTGCCAGCAGCTTACCCTCAGACAGACCCAACACCGGGGAGCTGTTTTTT.

This clonotype was observed at least ten times. This chain connects TRBV6-1 to TRBJ1-1; D uncertain. Germline values: CDR1 MNHNS, CDR2 SASEGT. This CDR3 region has 13 residues. V was shortened by 4 bases and J by 2 bases, with 8 bases between the two germline ends. The CDR3 region is CASSGPKNTEAFF. Here the CDR3 DNA reads TGTGCCAGCAGTGGACCGAAAAACACTGAAGCTTTCTTT.

There are many counts of this clonotype. V and J are TRBV7-9 and TRBJ2-1; TRBD2 matches 7 bases. J lost 9 bases, V lost 7 bases, and 6 bases had no gene match. The CDR3 spans 12 residues. Germline CDR1 and CDR2: SEHNR and FQNEAQ (reference sequence). The CDR3 bases are TGTGCCAGCAACAAATTAGCGGGTGAGCAGTTCTTC. Its protein product is CASNKLAGEQFF.

In its sample, this clonotype was seen a few times. The genes are TRBV5-1 and TRBJ1-1, with D hard to call. V lost 4 bases and J 7 bases, leaving 14 bases between the germline ends. This CDR3 is 13 amino acids long. Germline CDR1 SGHRS, CDR2 YFSETQ. CDR3 residues: CASSNQWPGEAFF. The DNA for the CDR3 is TGCGCCAGCAGCAATCAGTGGCCAGGTGAAGCTTTCTTT.